Listed here are 11 T cell receptor beta chains from one sample, sequenced in a study of blood T cell repertoires in COVID-19. The assay was immunoSEQ multiplex PCR, and TCRdb's table has in-frame clones only and misses some. The sample lists 150,000 or so clones, approximately 83% occurring once. Sequenced material: peripheral blood. All receptors derive from a woman aged 55 to 70 with acute or convalescent COVID-19.

The chain uses TRBV11-2 and TRBJ2-1; D is perhaps TRBD2 (6 bases). Germline-derived CDR1 and CDR2 are SGHAT and FQNNGV. V lost 1 base and J lost 12, with 10 bases in between. The CDR3 extends over 12 amino acids. The CDR3 loop is CASSLGTIGQFF. DNA of the CDR3: TGTGCCAGCAGCTTAGGGACTATTGGGCAGTTCTTC. The full variable domain, rest sourced from reference TRBV11-2 and TRBJ2-1, is EAGVAQSPRYKIIEKRQSVAFWCNPISGHATLYWYQQILGQGPKLLIQFQNNGVVDDSQLPKDRFSAERLKGVDSTLKIQPAKLEDSAVYLCASSLGTIGQFFGPGTRLTVL.

This clone came up a few times. The chain carries TRBV21-1 and TRBJ2-1; the table's TRBD1 call for D was not verified on the DNA. TRBV21-1 is deemed a pseudogene. The CDR3 loop spans 20 amino acids. The CDR3 loop reads CASSTRQGGNLITGYNEQFF. The CDR3 DNA is TGTGCCAGCAGCACCCGACAGGGTGGCAACCTGATAACGGGCTACAATGAGCAGTTCTTC.

The V call is TRBV28, the J call TRBJ1-2, with no clear D. This CDR3 comprises 11 residues. The germline CDR1 and CDR2 sequences are MDHEN and SYDVKM. Trimming left V 5 bases short and J 8 bases short, with 9 bases between. The CDR3 DNA reads TGTGCCAGCAGTCGCACGAGGGGCTACACCTTC. Encoded protein: CASSRTRGYTF.

This clone is a singleton in its sample. V usage is TRBV20-1 and J usage is TRBJ1-1; the D is unclear. The CDR3 sequence is 11 residues long. The germline gives CDR1 DFQATT, CDR2 SNEGSKA (reference sequence). The CDR3 here is CSSEGNTEAFF. DNA of the CDR3: TGCAGCAGCGAGGGGAACACTGAAGCTTTCTTT.

This clone was picked up a small number of times. The chain is built from TRBV2 and TRBJ2-3; D is ambiguous. Deletions cut 3 bases from V and 0 bases from J, with 13 bases between. Germline loops: CDR1 SNHLY, CDR2 FYNNEI. The CDR3 totals 16 residues. The CDR3 loop is CASSDTTHRSTDTQYF. The CDR3, as DNA: TGTGCCAGCAGTGACACGACACACCGGAGCACAGATACGCAGTATTTT.

This sequence joins TRBV25-1 and TRBJ2-1; TRBD1 agrees at 8 bases. This CDR3 has 16 amino acids. Germline V gene lookup returns CDR1 MGHDK and CDR2 SYGVNS. V trimming: 1 base; J trimming: 10 bases; junction bases outside the gene matches: 12. The CDR3 spells CASSELSRTGSGEQFF. CDR3 sequence (DNA): TGTGCCAGCAGTGAATTGTCGCGGACAGGGTCGGGAGAGCAGTTCTTC.

V is TRBV3-1 (or the pseudogene TRBV3-2) and J is TRBJ1-4; TRBD1 agrees at 8 bases. CDR3 length equals 15 residues. Trimming cost V 2 bases and J 5 bases; bases outside gene matches: 4. Looked up from germline, CDR1 is LGHDT and CDR2 is YNNKEL (reference sequence). The CDR3 nucleotides are TGTGCCAGCAGCCAATCAGGGGGCACCAATGAAAAACTGTTTTTT. Translated, it gives CASSQSGGTNEKLFF.

The chain is built from TRBV2 and TRBJ1-1, with D perhaps matching TRBD1 (5 bases). V gave up 6 bases and J gave up 3 bases, with 14 bases separating them. The CDR3 has 14 residues. Germline CDR1 is SNHLY and CDR2 is FYNNEI. The CDR3 reads CASRLRVMDTEAFF. CDR3 nucleotide sequence: TGTGCCAGCAGGCTCAGGGTGATGGACACTGAAGCTTTCTTT.

The rearrangement joins TRBV5-1 to TRBJ1-4; 7 bases map to TRBD1. Germline assignment: CDR1 SGHRS and CDR2 YFSETQ. This CDR3 is 19 amino acids long. The V gene end was trimmed by 2 bases and the J gene end by 8 bases; junction bases not matched to a gene: 21. In DNA, the CDR3 is TGCGCCAGCAGCTTAAGTCGCGTCACAGGGGCGGCCCGAACGGAAAAACTGTTTTTT. This codes for CASSLSRVTGAARTEKLFF. Filled out from reference TRBV5-1 and TRBJ1-4, the complete variable domain reads KAGVTQTPRYLIKTRGQQVTLSCSPISGHRSVSWYQQTPGQGLQFLFEYFSETQRNKGNFPGRFSGRQFSNSRSEMNVSTLELGDSALYLCASSLSRVTGAARTEKLFFGSGTQLSVL.

This clone was seen a few times. The chain has TRBV5-4 and TRBJ1-1; TRBD1 is a possible D gene (6 bases). Germline loops: CDR1 SGHNT, CDR2 YYREEE (reference sequence). The V and J ends lost 1 base and 3 bases respectively, with 10 bases between them. This CDR3 region has 14 residues. CDR3 loop: CASSLKGVYTEAFF. The CDR3 DNA reads as TGTGCCAGCAGCTTGAAGGGGGTTTACACTGAAGCTTTCTTT.

The chain carries TRBV6-6 and TRBJ1-1; 11 bases line up with TRBD1. This CDR3 is 14 amino acids long. Germline CDR1 MNHNY, CDR2 SVGAGI (reference sequence). The J segment lost 5 bases and the V segment lost 6 bases, leaving 5 bases of the junction unmatched. In DNA form, the CDR3 reads TGTGCCAGCAGGGACAGGGGGCGACTGACTGAAGCTTTCTTT. The encoded protein is CASRDRGRLTEAFF.